This T cell receptor (beta chain) was profiled in a study of blood T cell repertoires in COVID-19. Turning to the study itself: Samples taken during acute and convalescent COVID-19 were collected in the United States, Italy and Spain. T cells, B-cell-depleted T cells, or PBMCs supplied cDNA or gDNA.

In the authors' workflow: Amplifying reference gene primers gave estimates of nucleated cell counts. The table came from immunoSEQ multiplex PCR; TCRdb's copy has only in-frame clones and leaves some out. That table is the source of V, J and clone size, and D and trimming were worked out from the DNA. This sample carries approximately 220,000 clones, roughly 80% of them seen once, and the ten largest clones take more than 9%. The CDR3 length is 16 residues. Looked up from germline, CDR1 is SGHRS and CDR2 is YFSETQ. V lost 1 base and J 0 bases, leaving 12 bases between the germline ends. What was sequenced was peripheral blood. The sequence derives from a woman of 80 years or more with acute or convalescent COVID-19. The genes are TRBV5-1 and TRBJ2-3; D is possibly TRBD2 (5 bases). CDR3 bases: TGCGCCAGCAGCTTGAAGGGAGAAGCTAGCACAGATACGCAGTATTTT. As protein: CASSLKGEASTDTQYF.